These T cell receptor beta chains were read from a single sample in a study of cytomegalovirus exposure and HLA in healthy donors. The data were produced by immunoSEQ multiplex PCR, yet TCRdb's version contains in-frame clones alone and is incomplete. Altogether about 78,000 clones are present, 90% to 96% being singletons, with the ten largest covering roughly 1.6%. The specimen was PBMCs. These receptors were taken from a man aged 18-30 years in good health and CMV-seropositive. CDR3s include the opening cysteine and the closing phenylalanine or tryptophan. D genes are given only for firm matches. A clone size is listed for some rows: how often the clone was seen (once, few, many), or a class if it is expanded.

CDR3 protein: CAISAQGNTIYF; CDR3 DNA: TGTGCCATCAGTGCCCAGGGAAACACCATATATTTT; D gene: .; clone size: .; V gene: TRBV10-3; J gene: TRBJ1-3
CDR3 protein: CASKDSTYEQYF; CDR3 DNA: TGCGCCAGCAAGGACAGTACCTACGAGCAGTACTTC; D gene: .; clone size: .; V gene: TRBV5-1; J gene: TRBJ2-7
CDR3 protein: CASSSSSGTGADGYTF; CDR3 DNA: TGTGCCAGCAGCTCCTCCTCCGGGACAGGGGCCGATGGCTACACCTTC; D gene: TRBD1; clone size: .; V gene: TRBV7-9; J gene: TRBJ1-2
CDR3 protein: CASSILAGVPYNEQFF; CDR3 DNA: TGTGCCAGCAGCATCTTAGCGGGAGTACCCTACAATGAGCAGTTCTTC; D gene: TRBD2; clone size: .; V gene: TRBV7-9; J gene: TRBJ2-1
CDR3 protein: CASSETAGGRGTQYF; CDR3 DNA: TGTGCCAGCAGTGAAACGGCGGGAGGGCGGGGAACGCAGTATTTT; D gene: TRBD2; clone size: once; V gene: TRBV2; J gene: TRBJ2-3
CDR3 protein: CASSTQGLPLETQYF; CDR3 DNA: TGTGCCAGTAGTACCCAAGGACTGCCGCTAGAGACCCAGTACTTC; D gene: .; clone size: .; V gene: TRBV19; J gene: TRBJ2-5
CDR3 protein: CASTAILDRWYEQYF; CDR3 DNA: TGCGCCAGCACGGCCATATTGGACAGATGGTACGAGCAGTACTTC; D gene: .; clone size: .; V gene: TRBV4-1; J gene: TRBJ2-7
CDR3 protein: CASAGDFGGNQPQHF; CDR3 DNA: TGTGCCTCAGCAGGGGATTTTGGGGGCAATCAGCCCCAGCATTTT; D gene: .; clone size: .; V gene: TRBV30; J gene: TRBJ1-5
CDR3 protein: CASSDPPSADTQYF; CDR3 DNA: TGTGCCAGCAGCGACCCCCCGAGCGCAGATACGCAGTATTTT; D gene: .; clone size: .; V gene: TRBV7-9; J gene: TRBJ2-3
CDR3 protein: CSVRDSLSYEQYF; CDR3 DNA: TGCAGCGTCCGGGACAGTCTTTCCTACGAGCAGTACTTC; D gene: TRBD1; clone size: .; V gene: TRBV29-1; J gene: TRBJ2-7
CDR3 protein: CASSLGGATEAFF; CDR3 DNA: TGTGCCAGCAGCTTAGGGGGAGCTACTGAAGCTTTCTTT; D gene: .; clone size: .; V gene: TRBV7-2; J gene: TRBJ1-1
CDR3 protein: CASSIQGASNQPQHF; CDR3 DNA: TGTGCCAGTAGTATACAGGGGGCGAGCAATCAGCCCCAGCATTTT; D gene: TRBD1; clone size: .; V gene: TRBV19; J gene: TRBJ1-5
CDR3 protein: CASSKERGEGADTQYF; CDR3 DNA: TGTGCCAGTAGTAAAGAGCGGGGTGAAGGAGCAGATACGCAGTATTTT; D gene: TRBD2; clone size: .; V gene: TRBV19; J gene: TRBJ2-3
CDR3 protein: CASSSQGENTEAFF; CDR3 DNA: TGTGCCAGCAGCTCCCAGGGCGAGAACACTGAAGCTTTCTTT; D gene: .; clone size: .; V gene: TRBV11-2; J gene: TRBJ1-1
CDR3 protein: CASSWGSGGETQYF; CDR3 DNA: TGTGCCAGTAGCTGGGGGAGCGGGGGAGAGACCCAGTACTTC; D gene: TRBD2; clone size: .; V gene: TRBV19; J gene: TRBJ2-5
CDR3 protein: CASYSGVTQYF; CDR3 DNA: TGTGCCAGCTACTCGGGTGTTACGCAGTATTTT; D gene: .; clone size: .; V gene: TRBV2; J gene: TRBJ2-3
CDR3 protein: CASSSDSGGFNEQFF; CDR3 DNA: TGTGCCAGCAGCTCGGACAGCGGGGGGTTTAATGAGCAGTTCTTC; D gene: TRBD2; clone size: once; V gene: TRBV9; J gene: TRBJ2-1
CDR3 protein: CASSPRGSVDRGYTF; CDR3 DNA: TGTGCCAGCAGCCCTAGGGGATCCGTAGATAGGGGCTACACCTTC; D gene: .; clone size: .; V gene: TRBV9; J gene: TRBJ1-2
CDR3 protein: CASMRAGDQETQYF; CDR3 DNA: TGTGCCAGCATGAGGGCAGGTGACCAAGAGACCCAGTACTTC; D gene: .; clone size: .; V gene: TRBV28; J gene: TRBJ2-5
CDR3 protein: CASSFRGSVGEQYF; CDR3 DNA: TGTGCCAGCAGTTTTCGTGGGAGTGTAGGCGAGCAGTACTTC; D gene: .; clone size: .; V gene: TRBV27; J gene: TRBJ2-7
CDR3 protein: CASSLPPYEQYF; CDR3 DNA: TGTGCCAGCAGTCTACCCCCCTACGAGCAGTACTTC; D gene: .; clone size: .; V gene: TRBV27; J gene: TRBJ2-7
CDR3 protein: CASSQDSDVNYGYTF; CDR3 DNA: TGTGCCAGTAGCCAGGACAGTGACGTTAACTATGGCTACACCTTC; D gene: .; clone size: .; V gene: TRBV19; J gene: TRBJ1-2
CDR3 protein: CASSYADTQYF; CDR3 DNA: TGTGCCAGCAGTTATGCAGATACGCAGTATTTT; D gene: .; clone size: .; V gene: TRBV2; J gene: TRBJ2-3
CDR3 protein: CASSLRDTGELFF; CDR3 DNA: TGTGCCAGCAGTTTAAGAGACACCGGGGAGCTGTTTTTT; D gene: .; clone size: .; V gene: TRBV27; J gene: TRBJ2-2
CDR3 protein: CASSLVAGLINEQFF; CDR3 DNA: TGTGCCAGCAGCTTAGTTGCGGGACTTATCAATGAGCAGTTCTTC; D gene: .; clone size: .; V gene: TRBV7-2; J gene: TRBJ2-1
CDR3 protein: CASSEGRAWITDTQYF; CDR3 DNA: TGTGCCAGCAGTGAAGGGAGGGCGTGGATCACAGATACGCAGTATTTT; D gene: .; clone size: .; V gene: TRBV6-1; J gene: TRBJ2-3
CDR3 protein: CASSQRTSGAYNEQFF; CDR3 DNA: TGTGCCAGCAGCCAAAGGACTAGCGGGGCCTACAATGAGCAGTTCTTC; D gene: TRBD2; clone size: .; V gene: TRBV4-2; J gene: TRBJ2-1
CDR3 protein: CASSPGLAGANEQFF; CDR3 DNA: TGTGCCAGCAGTCCGGGACTAGCGGGAGCAAATGAGCAGTTCTTC; D gene: TRBD2; clone size: .; V gene: TRBV6-5; J gene: TRBJ2-1
CDR3 protein: CASSSDPWAEGADTQYF; CDR3 DNA: TGCGCCAGCAGCTCCGATCCGTGGGCGGAGGGCGCAGATACGCAGTATTTT; D gene: .; clone size: once; V gene: TRBV5-1; J gene: TRBJ2-3
CDR3 protein: CASRKLTGGNTGELFF; CDR3 DNA: TGTGCCAGCAGAAAGTTGACAGGGGGAAACACCGGGGAGCTGTTTTTT; D gene: TRBD1; clone size: once; V gene: TRBV2; J gene: TRBJ2-2
CDR3 protein: CASSPDSSANYGYTF; CDR3 DNA: TGTGCCAGCTCACCCGACAGCTCGGCTAACTATGGCTACACCTTC; D gene: .; clone size: .; V gene: TRBV18; J gene: TRBJ1-2
CDR3 protein: CASSSYTGKVNVLTF; CDR3 DNA: TGCGCCAGCAGCTCTTATACAGGGAAGGTCAACGTCCTGACTTTC; D gene: .; clone size: .; V gene: TRBV5-1; J gene: TRBJ2-6
CDR3 protein: CASGPLIGSGELFF; CDR3 DNA: TGTGCCAGCGGCCCACTTATCGGGAGCGGGGAGCTGTTTTTT; D gene: .; clone size: .; V gene: TRBV5-4; J gene: TRBJ2-2
CDR3 protein: CASSLGTAESQPQHF; CDR3 DNA: TGCGCCAGCAGCCTAGGGACAGCAGAATCTCAGCCCCAGCATTTT; D gene: TRBD1; clone size: .; V gene: TRBV5-1; J gene: TRBJ1-5
CDR3 protein: CASSGEPGQASIQLFF; CDR3 DNA: TGTGCCAGCAGTGGGGAGCCGGGACAGGCGTCCATTCAACTGTTTTTT; D gene: TRBD1; clone size: .; V gene: TRBV25-1; J gene: TRBJ1-4
CDR3 protein: CASSQGTGKGNQPQHF; CDR3 DNA: TGCGCCAGCAGCCAAGGAACGGGGAAAGGCAACCAGCCCCAGCATTTT; D gene: .; clone size: .; V gene: TRBV4-1; J gene: TRBJ1-5
CDR3 protein: CASSLNRDEQYF; CDR3 DNA: TGTGCCAGCAGCTTAAACAGGGACGAGCAGTACTTC; D gene: .; clone size: .; V gene: TRBV11-2; J gene: TRBJ2-7
CDR3 protein: CASNLEGGRSSYEQYF; CDR3 DNA: TGTGCCAGCAACTTAGAGGGCGGGAGGTCTTCCTACGAGCAGTACTTC; D gene: TRBD2; clone size: .; V gene: TRBV7-9; J gene: TRBJ2-7
CDR3 protein: CASSLYAETQYF; CDR3 DNA: TGTGCCAGCAGCCTCTACGCGGAGACCCAGTACTTC; D gene: .; clone size: once; V gene: TRBV7-9; J gene: TRBJ2-5
CDR3 protein: CASSSSAASYEQYF; CDR3 DNA: TGCGCCAGCAGCTCGTCCGCGGCCTCCTACGAGCAGTACTTC; D gene: .; clone size: .; V gene: TRBV5-1; J gene: TRBJ2-7
CDR3 protein: CASSSGIVAETQYF; CDR3 DNA: TGTGCCAGTAGTAGCGGGATTGTGGCGGAGACCCAGTACTTC; D gene: .; clone size: .; V gene: TRBV19; J gene: TRBJ2-5
CDR3 protein: CASRQRSGLRGYTF; CDR3 DNA: TGTGCCAGCAGACAAAGATCCGGGTTACGAGGCTACACCTTC; D gene: .; clone size: few; V gene: TRBV28; J gene: TRBJ1-2
CDR3 protein: CASSYSSSGADTQYF; CDR3 DNA: TGTGCCAGCAGCTATAGCAGTTCCGGGGCAGATACGCAGTATTTT; D gene: .; clone size: .; V gene: TRBV6-1; J gene: TRBJ2-3
CDR3 protein: CAWSAQREAFF; CDR3 DNA: TGTGCCTGGAGCGCCCAGCGCGAAGCTTTCTTT; D gene: .; clone size: .; V gene: TRBV30; J gene: TRBJ1-1
CDR3 protein: CSVGITSYNEQFF; CDR3 DNA: TGCAGCGTCGGGATTACCTCCTACAATGAGCAGTTCTTC; D gene: .; clone size: once; V gene: TRBV29-1; J gene: TRBJ2-1
CDR3 protein: CASSEDRRLAEQYF; CDR3 DNA: TGTGCCAGCAGTGAAGACAGGCGGTTAGCCGAGCAGTACTTC; D gene: .; clone size: .; V gene: TRBV25-1; J gene: TRBJ2-7
CDR3 protein: CASSLGLAGYMAQETQYF; CDR3 DNA: TGTGCCAGCAGCTTAGGACTAGCGGGATATATGGCACAAGAGACCCAGTACTTC; D gene: TRBD2; clone size: .; V gene: TRBV28; J gene: TRBJ2-5
CDR3 protein: CATSRETSGRGPDTQYF; CDR3 DNA: TGTGCCACCAGCAGGGAAACCAGCGGGAGGGGGCCAGATACGCAGTATTTT; D gene: TRBD2; clone size: .; V gene: TRBV15; J gene: TRBJ2-3
CDR3 protein: CASSSLQVSSYEQYF; CDR3 DNA: TGTGCCAGCAGTTCCCTCCAGGTGAGTTCCTACGAGCAGTACTTC; D gene: .; clone size: once; V gene: TRBV6-5; J gene: TRBJ2-7
CDR3 protein: CASRGGTGLRGEEAFF; CDR3 DNA: TGCGCCAGCAGGGGTGGTACAGGACTAAGGGGTGAAGAAGCTTTCTTT; D gene: .; clone size: .; V gene: TRBV5-1; J gene: TRBJ1-1
CDR3 protein: CASSATSGGGETQYF; CDR3 DNA: TGTGCCAGCAGTGCGACTAGCGGGGGGGGAGAGACCCAGTACTTC; D gene: TRBD2; clone size: .; V gene: TRBV6-1; J gene: TRBJ2-5
CDR3 protein: CASSLGGDRYGYTF; CDR3 DNA: TGTGCCAGCAGCTTAGGAGGGGACAGATATGGCTACACCTTC; D gene: TRBD1; clone size: .; V gene: TRBV11-2; J gene: TRBJ1-2
CDR3 protein: CASTGTSGRGEQFF; CDR3 DNA: TGTGCCAGCACCGGGACTAGCGGGAGGGGGGAGCAGTTCTTC; D gene: TRBD2; clone size: .; V gene: TRBV19; J gene: TRBJ2-1
CDR3 protein: CASSFLSGTDTQYF; CDR3 DNA: TGTGCCAGCAGTTTCCTGTCCGGCACAGATACGCAGTATTTT; D gene: .; clone size: once; V gene: TRBV28; J gene: TRBJ2-3
CDR3 protein: CASSPNFFDRDRKYNEQFF; CDR3 DNA: TGTGCCAGCTCACCGAACTTCTTCGACAGGGATCGTAAATACAATGAGCAGTTCTTC; D gene: TRBD1; clone size: .; V gene: TRBV18; J gene: TRBJ2-1
CDR3 protein: CASSTGTTNYGYTF; CDR3 DNA: TGTGCCAGCAGTACCGGGACAACTAACTATGGCTACACCTTC; D gene: .; clone size: .; V gene: TRBV6-5; J gene: TRBJ1-2
CDR3 protein: CASLLAELYNEQFF; CDR3 DNA: TGTGCCAGCCTCTTAGCGGAGCTCTACAATGAGCAGTTCTTC; D gene: .; clone size: few; V gene: TRBV6-1; J gene: TRBJ2-1
CDR3 protein: CASSLQTGSGGYTF; CDR3 DNA: TGCGCCAGCAGCTTGCAAACAGGGTCGGGAGGCTACACCTTC; D gene: .; clone size: once; V gene: TRBV5-1; J gene: TRBJ1-2
CDR3 protein: CASSRATGDSYEQYF; CDR3 DNA: TGCGCCAGCAGCCGAGCGACAGGGGACTCCTACGAGCAGTACTTC; D gene: TRBD1; clone size: .; V gene: TRBV4-1; J gene: TRBJ2-7
CDR3 protein: CASSLGGGGSSYNEQFF; CDR3 DNA: TGTGCCAGCAGCTTGGGGGGAGGCGGGAGCTCCTACAATGAGCAGTTCTTC; D gene: TRBD2; clone size: .; V gene: TRBV5-4; J gene: TRBJ2-1